The next 28 T cell receptor beta chains were all read from a single sample in a study of post-analysis software for immune sequencing data. Study results and caveats: Higher frequency in patients than in controls was seen for several TRBV segments, with TRBV5-6, TRBV5-1 and TRBV20-1 among them.

These TCRs are of unknown antigen specificity. Prepared libraries of TCR beta cDNA carried unique molecular identifiers. TCRdb redid the calling of the PCR reads with MiXCR, one entry per CDR3 protein. The repertoire holds about 540,000 distinct CDR3 sequences, with 34% as singletons. Sequenced: blood. Receptors originate from a girl aged 2-17 years with multiple sclerosis.

V is TRBV20-1 and J is TRBJ1-1; D not certain. V lost 3 bases, J lost 9 bases, and 11 bases lay in between. Germline lookup yields CDR1 DFQATT and CDR2 SNEGSKA (reference sequence). The CDR3 extends over 11 amino acids. The CDR3 DNA sequence: TGCAGTGCTAGTTTTGCCGGAAAAGCTTTCTTT. Its protein product is CSASFAGKAFF.

This clonotype occurred a few times. The chain is built from TRBV28 and TRBJ2-5; 8 bases are shared with TRBD2. V shed 9 bases, J shed 5 bases, and the junction held 8 bases outside the gene matches. This CDR3 spans 13 amino acids. Germline CDR1 MDHEN, CDR2 SYDVKM. This chain's CDR3 is CASGAGARETQYF. The CDR3 bases are TGTGCCAGTGGAGCGGGGGCTAGGGAGACCCAGTACTTC.

Concerning this clonotype: This may be a read error, as it is one base from a much larger clone. The rearrangement uses TRBV7-2 and TRBJ2-3; 9 nucleotides agree with TRBD2. V trimming: 5 bases; J trimming: 0 bases; junction bases outside the gene matches: 9. The CDR3 is 17 residues long. Germline V gives CDR1 SGHTA, CDR2 FQGNSA. The CDR3 reads CASSDYPRGGSTDTQYF. CDR3 sequence (DNA): TGTGCCAGCAGCGACTACCCGCGGGGGGGTAGCACAGATACGCAGTATTTT.

This clonotype was detected a few times. V is TRBV5-5 and J is TRBJ1-1; possible D gene TRBD1, 5 bases. The CDR3 covers 15 residues. Trimming cost V 0 bases and J 1 base, with 10 bases left between them. The germline V gene has CDR1 SGHKS and CDR2 YYEKEE (reference sequence). In nucleotides, the CDR3 is TGTGCCAGCAGCTTGGTGGGGCAGTCGAACACTGAAGCTTTCTTT. It is translated as CASSLVGQSNTEAFF.

This clonotype was observed a handful of times. A read error may account for a junction end that differs from germline. V and J are TRBV29-1 and TRBJ1-2; D gene unclear. CDR3 size: 11 residues. Germline CDR1 reads SQVTM; CDR2 reads ANQGSEA. CDR3 amino acids: CGVDGAYGYTF. In DNA form, the CDR3 reads TGCGGCGTTGATGGTGCCTATGGCTACACCTTC.

The J gene is TRBJ2-3, the V gene TRBV12-3 or TRBV12-4; 9 nucleotides align to TRBD1. V lost 6 bases to trimming and J lost 2 bases; unmatched junction nucleotides: 9. This CDR3 is built from 16 residues. The CDR3 protein is CASSRPGTGITDTQYF. The CDR3 region has the DNA TGTGCCAGCAGCCGTCCCGGGACAGGGATCACAGATACGCAGTATTTT.

V usage is TRBV10-3 and J usage is TRBJ1-4; D call uncertain. The germline gives CDR1 ENHRY, CDR2 SYGVKD. V dropped 4 bases and J dropped 8 bases, with 14 bases sitting between them. The CDR3 totals 14 residues. As DNA, the CDR3 is TGTGCCATCAGTGCCCGACCGAGCGGGGAAAAACTGTTTTTT. This gives the protein CAISARPSGEKLFF.

The chain couples TRBV6-1 to TRBJ2-7; D may match TRBD1 or TRBD2 (6 bases each). The DNA end is more similar to TRBJ2-4, so the J call may be wrong. The CDR3 is made up of 16 amino acids. Germline assignment: CDR1 MNHNS and CDR2 SASEGT. The CDR3 reads CASNMVWGAAKNIQYF. CDR3 nucleotides: TGTGCCAGCAATATGGTATGGGGGGCGGCCAAAAACATTCAGTACTTC.

This rearrangement joins TRBV7-3 to TRBJ2-1; D perhaps matches TRBD1 (5 bases). The better agreement between TRBJ2-7 and the DNA end casts doubt on the J call. The CDR3 is 15 residues long. Germline assignment: CDR1 SGHTA and CDR2 FQGTGA. CDR3 protein: CASSPRQNSYNEQYF. CDR3 bases: TGTGCCAGCAGCCCTAGACAGAACTCCTACAATGAGCAGTACTTC.

In this sample, this clonotype turned up once. CDR3 nucleotides: TGTGCCAGCAGCTTAGGAGGCCGAGTCTATGAAGCTTTCTTT. As protein: CASSLGGRVYEAFF. The V and J genes are TRBV7-2 and TRBJ1-1, with D unresolved. The V and J ends lost 1 base and 7 bases respectively, with 13 bases between them. The germline V gene has CDR1 SGHTA and CDR2 FQGNSA. The length of the CDR3 is 14 residues. Using reference TRBV7-2 and TRBJ1-1 for the parts outside the CDR3, the full variable domain is GAGVSQSPSNKVTEKGKDVELRCDPISGHTALYWYRQSLGQGLEFLIYFQGNSAPDKSGLPSDRFSAERTGGSVSTLTIQRTQQEDSAVYLCASSLGGRVYEAFFGQGTRLTVV.

The rearrangement joins TRBV20-1 to TRBJ1-6; D gene uncertain. CDR3 length: 15 residues. Deletions cut 3 bases from V and 1 base from J, with 10 bases between. Germline CDR1 reads DFQATT; CDR2 reads SNEGSKA (reference sequence). CDR3 amino acids: CSASGGRSYNSPLHF. The DNA of the CDR3 is TGCAGTGCTAGCGGAGGGAGGTCCTATAATTCACCCCTCCACTTT.

The chain is built from TRBV25-1 and TRBJ1-4; no firm D call. Per the germline V gene, CDR1 is MGHDK and CDR2 is SYGVNS. V lost 2 bases, J lost 14 bases, and 9 bases lay in between. The CDR3 contains 11 residues. Here the CDR3 DNA reads TGTGCCAGCAGTGAAGATAGGAAGCTGTTTTTT. Its translation is CASSEDRKLFF.

This chain connects TRBV7-9 to TRBJ2-7; the D call may be TRBD1 or TRBD2 (7 bases each). Trimming shortened V by 6 bases and J by 6 bases, and 21 bases separated the two germline ends. The CDR3 spans 15 residues. Germline CDR1 and CDR2: SEHNR and FQNEAQ (reference sequence). For the CDR3, the DNA is TGTGCCAGCAGTTACTTCGACAGGGAGGGTTCCGAGCAGTACTTC. Encoded protein: CASSYFDREGSEQYF.

V is TRBV24-1 and J is TRBJ2-3; maybe TRBD1 (6 bases). The germline gives CDR1 KGHDR, CDR2 SFDVKD. With 4 bases removed from V and 1 base from J, the gap between germline ends came to 14 bases. This CDR3 has 16 residues. Here the CDR3 DNA reads TGTGCCACCAGTGACTGCTACAGGGAAGGCACAGATACGCAGTATTTT. It codes for CATSDCYREGTDTQYF.

In this sample, this clonotype turned up a few times. The V call is TRBV20-1, the J call TRBJ2-1; 9 bases are a match to TRBD1. Trimming removed 6 bases from V and 13 bases from J; junction bases left unmatched: 16. CDR3 length equals 14 residues. CDR1 DFQATT and CDR2 SNEGSKA come from the germline V gene (reference sequence). The CDR3 sequence is CSAGIKTGGTAQFF. The CDR3 nucleotides are TGCAGTGCCGGGATCAAAACAGGGGGCACTGCCCAGTTCTTC.

This clonotype occurred a few times. This chain connects TRBV7-2 to TRBJ2-7; 8 bases map to TRBD1. The ends lost 5 bases at V and 4 bases at J; junction bases unmatched: 7. CDR3 length equals 14 residues. Germline CDR1 reads SGHTA; CDR2 reads FQGNSA. As DNA, the CDR3 is TGTGCCAGCAGCCCGACAGGGGACCTTTACGAGCAGTACTTC. Amino acids: CASSPTGDLYEQYF. Variable domain in full (rest from reference TRBV7-2 and TRBJ2-7): GAGVSQSPSNKVTEKGKDVELRCDPISGHTALYWYRQSLGQGLEFLIYFQGNSAPDKSGLPSDRFSAERTGGSVSTLTIQRTQQEDSAVYLCASSPTGDLYEQYFGPGTRLTVT.

This clonotype was counted a few times. This chain joins TRBV7-9 and TRBJ1-1; a possible D gene is TRBD1 (6 bases). V shed 7 bases and J shed 3 bases, with 15 bases lying between them. In germline, CDR1 is SEHNR, CDR2 FQNEAQ (reference sequence). This CDR3 has 14 residues. The CDR3 bases are TGTGCCAGCACCAACGCCGGGGGGCACACTGAAGCTTTCTTT. Amino acids: CASTNAGGHTEAFF.

This clonotype was counted between two and nine times. The chain employs TRBV6-5 and TRBJ2-1; 8 bases map to TRBD1. The J segment lost 1 base and the V segment lost 2 bases, leaving 7 bases of the junction unmatched. In germline, CDR1 is MNHEY, CDR2 SVGAGI. This CDR3 contains 17 residues. CDR3 DNA sequence: TGTGCCAGCAGTTACCACAGGGGGAAAGGTTCCTACAATGAGCAGTTCTTC. Its translation is CASSYHRGKGSYNEQFF.

This chain joins TRBV9 and TRBJ2-1; the match to TRBD2 covers 9 bases. The V segment lost 0 bases and the J segment 8 bases; nucleotides outside the gene matches: 9. This CDR3 is 16 amino acids long. Per the germline V gene, CDR1 is SGDLS and CDR2 is YYNGEE. The CDR3, as DNA: TGTGCCAGCAGCGTAGCGGGGGGACTAGCTGGGGATGAGCAGTTCTTC. Its protein product is CASSVAGGLAGDEQFF. The complete variable domain, with remaining parts taken from reference TRBV9 and TRBJ2-1, reads DSGVTQTPKHLITATGQRVTLRCSPRSGDLSVYWYQQSLDQGLQFLIQYYNGEERAKGNILERFSAQQFPDLHSELNLSSLELGDSALYFCASSVAGGLAGDEQFFGPGTRLTVL.

This clonotype was seen only a few times. The chain carries TRBV7-9 and TRBJ2-1, with D perhaps matching TRBD1 or TRBD2 (5 bases each). The ends were cut back, 2 bases at V and 6 bases at J, with 11 bases in the middle. Germline CDR1 is SEHNR and CDR2 is FQNEAQ (reference sequence). The CDR3 length is 14 residues. CDR3 sequence reads: CASSLRGVVNEQFF. In DNA, the CDR3 is TGTGCCAGCAGCTTACGGGGCGTCGTCAATGAGCAGTTCTTC. The full variable domain, its missing parts supplied by reference TRBV7-9 and TRBJ2-1, is DTGVSQNPRHKITKRGQNVTFRCDPISEHNRLYWYRQTLGQGPEFLTYFQNEAQLEKSRLLSDRFSAERPKGSFSTLEIQRTEQGDSAMYLCASSLRGVVNEQFFGPGTRLTVL.

Ten or more counts support this clonotype. The chain carries TRBV20-1 and TRBJ2-5, with D maybe TRBD2 (6 bases). The CDR3 runs 12 residues. CDR1 is DFQATT and CDR2 is SNEGSKA in the germline V gene (reference sequence). Trimming took 5 bases from V and 9 from J, leaving 16 bases between them. CDR3 bases: TGCAGTGCTCGGGACTTTAGAGGGGCCCAGTACTTC. Its translation: CSARDFRGAQYF.

This clonotype was seen a handful of times. The rearrangement joins TRBV2 to TRBJ2-7, with D perhaps being TRBD1 or TRBD2 (5 bases each). This CDR3 contains 14 residues. The germline CDR1 and CDR2 sequences are SNHLY and FYNNEI. V was cut by 2 bases and J by 2 bases, with 10 bases left in between. The CDR3 reads CASSEFQGAYEQYF. The CDR3 nucleotides read TGTGCCAGCAGTGAATTTCAGGGAGCCTACGAGCAGTACTTC.

The chain is built from TRBV5-1 and TRBJ1-2; TRBD1 might be the D (6 bases). The CDR3 totals 15 residues. Germline V gene data show CDR1 as SGHRS and CDR2 as YFSETQ. Between the trimmed V and J ends, which lost 5 bases and 8 bases, there was a span of 22 bases. The CDR3 region has the DNA TGCGCCAGCAGTTTACAGGGAATAGGGAAGCGCGGCTACACCTTC. Its translation: CASSLQGIGKRGYTF.

The V and J genes are TRBV10-2 and TRBJ1-2; 7 positions agree with TRBD1. Germline CDR1 reads WSHSY; CDR2 reads SAAADI. V dropped 0 bases and J dropped 7; count of bases not matched to a gene: 5. This CDR3 is built from 14 residues. The CDR3 nucleotides read TGCGCCAGCAGTGAGTCAACAGGGGTCCGTGGCTACACCTTC. The encoded protein is CASSESTGVRGYTF.

The chain carries TRBV20-1 and TRBJ1-6, with 9 bases lining up with TRBD1. Germline values: CDR1 DFQATT, CDR2 SNEGSKA (reference sequence). J lost 6 bases, V lost 3 bases, and 3 bases had no gene match. The CDR3 runs to 14 residues. In DNA, the CDR3 is TGCAGTGCTAGTGGGACAGGGAGTAATTCACCCCTCCACTTT. Translating it yields CSASGTGSNSPLHF.

The V call is TRBV7-9, the J call TRBJ2-7, with D perhaps TRBD1 (6 bases). The J call is in doubt because the DNA end fits TRBJ2-4 better. Germline V gene data show CDR1 as SEHNR and CDR2 as FQNEAQ (reference sequence). There are 14 residues in the CDR3. Here the CDR3 reads CASSLVGAPNIQYF. The CDR3 nucleotides are TGTGCCAGCAGCTTGGTGGGGGCTCCTAACATTCAGTACTTC.

Remarks on this clonotype: The missing conserved phenylalanine or tryptophan at the end of this CDR3 makes a read error likely. CDR3 nucleotides: TGTGCCAGCAGCGTAGGGATCAGTGACCTCCGGGATACGCAGTATTGT. Its protein product is CASSVGISDLRDTQYC. The chain carries TRBV9 and TRBJ2-3; D call uncertain. The CDR3 sequence is 16 residues long. Germline lookup yields CDR1 SGDLS and CDR2 YYNGEE. V lost 0 bases to trimming and J lost 6 bases, with 17 bases between them.

This clonotype came up once. The chain recombines TRBV5-5 with TRBJ1-2; TRBD1 agrees at 9 bases. This CDR3 comprises 15 residues. V was clipped by 2 bases and J by 4 bases; unmatched bases: 6. Germline-derived CDR1 and CDR2 are SGHKS and YYEKEE (reference sequence). In nucleotides, the CDR3 is TGTGCCAGCAGCTTTACAGGGGGCGATGCCTATGGCTACACCTTC. This translates into CASSFTGGDAYGYTF.